This T cell receptor (beta chain) was sequenced in a study of vaccination effects on CD4 cells after COVID-19. Whole-study findings and limits: Late post-vaccination, clones induced by infection and those induced by vaccine underwent marked clonal contraction.

TCRdb's table, derived via immunoSEQ multiplex PCR, lists solely in-frame clones and lacks some. Seen here are around 71,000 clones, roughly 78% observed once, and the top ten hold over 4%. Under the ViraFEST assay, PBMC were stimulated with viral peptide pools so that antigen-specific CD4+ T cells expanded. Sequencing was performed afterwards. CD4+ T cells were isolated after around 9 days of culture. Vaccine recipients had no previous SARS-CoV-2 infection; their nucleocapsid antibodies were negative. It was on days 3 and 7 that half the medium was replaced with IL-2 medium. Points on this clone: Its antigen remains unknown.

The TCR originated in a human donor who received a COVID-19 vaccine. This sample comprised CD4+ T cells from PBMCs cultured with HCoV-OC43 spike peptides, obtained before COVID-19 vaccination. As to subset: HCoV-OC43 spike overlapping peptide pool stimulation.

The CDR3 DNA reads TGTGCCTGGAGTCCACGGACTAGCGGGGCCATCCACAATGAGCAGTTCTTC. It encodes CAWSPRTSGAIHNEQFF. This chain joins TRBV30 and TRBJ2-1; 12 positions agree with TRBD2. The germline V gene encodes CDR1 GTSNPN and CDR2 SVGIG (reference sequence). V was clipped by 2 bases and J by 5 bases; unmatched bases: 10. The CDR3 contains 17 residues.